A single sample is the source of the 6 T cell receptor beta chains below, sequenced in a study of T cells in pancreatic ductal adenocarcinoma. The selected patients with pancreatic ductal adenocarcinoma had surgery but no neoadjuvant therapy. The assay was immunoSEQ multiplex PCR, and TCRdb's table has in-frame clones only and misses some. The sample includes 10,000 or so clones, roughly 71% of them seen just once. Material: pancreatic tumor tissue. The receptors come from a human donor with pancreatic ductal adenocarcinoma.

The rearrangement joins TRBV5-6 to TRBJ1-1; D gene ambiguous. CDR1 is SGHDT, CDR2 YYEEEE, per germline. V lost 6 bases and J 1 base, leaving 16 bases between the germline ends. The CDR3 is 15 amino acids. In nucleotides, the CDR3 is TGTGCCAGCATCTTAGGATGGGTTGAGAACACTGAAGCTTTCTTT. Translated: CASILGWVENTEAFF. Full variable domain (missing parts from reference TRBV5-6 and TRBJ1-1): DAGVTQSPTHLIKTRGQQVTLRCSPKSGHDTVSWYQQALGQGPQFIFQYYEEEERQRGNFPDRFSGHQFPNYSSELNVNALLLGDSALYLCASILGWVENTEAFFGQGTRLTVV.

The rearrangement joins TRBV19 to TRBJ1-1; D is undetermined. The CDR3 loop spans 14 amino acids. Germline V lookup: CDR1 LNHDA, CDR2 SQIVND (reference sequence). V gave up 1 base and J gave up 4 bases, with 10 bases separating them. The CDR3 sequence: CASSIAPRGTEAFF. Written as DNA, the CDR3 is TGTGCCAGTAGTATAGCCCCAAGAGGCACTGAAGCTTTCTTT.

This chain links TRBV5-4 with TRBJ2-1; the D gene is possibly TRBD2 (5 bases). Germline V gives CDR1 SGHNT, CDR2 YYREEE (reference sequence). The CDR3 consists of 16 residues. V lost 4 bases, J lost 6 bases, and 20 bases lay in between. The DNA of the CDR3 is TGTGCCAGCAGCCTGGGGAGCGGAGGCACCGGCAATGAGCAGTTCTTC. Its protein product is CASSLGSGGTGNEQFF.

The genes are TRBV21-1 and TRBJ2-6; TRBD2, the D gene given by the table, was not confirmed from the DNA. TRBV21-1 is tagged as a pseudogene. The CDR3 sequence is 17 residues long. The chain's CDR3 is CASRIILQQSRANVLTF. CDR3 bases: TGTGCCAGCAGGATAATACTACAACAAAGTCGGGCCAACGTCCTGACTTTC.

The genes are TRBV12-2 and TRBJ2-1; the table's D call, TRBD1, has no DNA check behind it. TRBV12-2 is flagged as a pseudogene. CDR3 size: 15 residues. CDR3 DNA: TGTGCAAGTCCGATGGCAGGGAAGCCATACAATGAGCAGTTCTTC. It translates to CASPMAGKPYNEQFF.

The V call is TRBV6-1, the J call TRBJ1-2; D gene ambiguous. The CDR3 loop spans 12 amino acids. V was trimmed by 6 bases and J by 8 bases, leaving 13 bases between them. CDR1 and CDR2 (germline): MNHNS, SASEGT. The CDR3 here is CASRYLGNGYTF. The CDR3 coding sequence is TGTGCCAGCAGGTACCTAGGGAACGGCTACACCTTC.